The next 26 T cell receptor beta chains were all read from a single sample in a study of control samples from healthy donors and cancer patients. Measured with immunoSEQ multiplex PCR; TCRdb has only the in-frame clones, and not every one. The repertoire has around 180,000 clones, about nine tenths of them found once; the top ten carry 2% to 2.5%. Specimen: blood. Receptors originate from a woman between 40 and 50 years old in good health.

DNA for the CDR3: TGTGCCAGCAGCCACCTAGGCTTCGGGGGGGCCACAGATACGCAGTATTTT. It encodes CASSHLGFGGATDTQYF. The chain combines TRBV4-2 with TRBJ2-3, with 8 nucleotides matching TRBD2. CDR3 length: 17 residues. The V gene end was trimmed by 3 bases and the J gene end by 2 bases; junction bases not matched to a gene: 10. Germline CDR1 reads LGHNA; CDR2 reads YNFKEQ.

This chain links TRBV2 with TRBJ1-5; weak D call: TRBD1 (5 bases). CDR3 length equals 14 residues. The V gene lost 5 bases and the J gene lost 4 bases, with 12 bases spanning the gap. CDR1 is SNHLY and CDR2 is FYNNEI in the germline V gene. Here the CDR3 DNA reads TGTGCCAGCAGTAAGGGGAGGGGAAATCAGCCCCAGCATTTT. Its protein product is CASSKGRGNQPQHF. Full variable domain (outside the CDR3, taken from reference TRBV2 and TRBJ1-5): EPEVTQTPSHQVTQMGQEVILRCVPISNHLYFYWYRQILGQKVEFLVSFYNNEISEKSEIFDDQFSVERPDGSNFTLKIRSTKLEDSAMYFCASSKGRGNQPQHFGDGTRLSIL.

The chain combines TRBV28 with TRBJ2-5; D gene uncertain. CDR3 size: 16 residues. The ends were cut back, 4 bases at V and 0 bases at J, with 15 bases in the middle. Germline loops: CDR1 MDHEN, CDR2 SYDVKM. CDR3 sequence (DNA): TGTGCCAGCAGTTCCCCGGGTGTGCGTGACCAAGAGACCCAGTACTTC. Its protein is CASSSPGVRDQETQYF.

The chain combines TRBV12-3 or TRBV12-4 with TRBJ2-7; unclear D gene. Trimming took 2 bases from V and 2 from J, leaving 4 bases between them. CDR3 length: 12 residues. CDR3 amino acids: CASSLSAYEQYF. In DNA, the CDR3 is TGTGCCAGCAGTTTATCGGCCTACGAGCAGTACTTC.

CDR3 sequence reads: CATQDLPNYGYTF. The CDR3 DNA is TGTGCCACCCAGGACCTCCCTAACTATGGCTACACCTTC. The chain recombines TRBV10-3 with TRBJ1-2; D remains ambiguous. Germline V gives CDR1 ENHRY, CDR2 SYGVKD. The germline V and J ends were trimmed by 10 bases and 0 bases, with 12 bases remaining between them. The CDR3 consists of 13 residues.

V usage is TRBV6-2 or TRBV6-3 and J usage is TRBJ2-3; TRBD2 matches at 13 bases. Germline CDR1 MNHEY, CDR2 SVGEGT. V shed 4 bases and J 5 bases; nucleotides not matched to a gene: 9. The CDR3 covers 17 residues. CDR3 sequence: CASSSLGLAGDEDTQYF. Here the CDR3 DNA reads TGTGCCAGCAGTTCCCTTGGACTAGCGGGGGATGAAGATACGCAGTATTTT.

The genes are TRBV3-1 (or the pseudogene TRBV3-2) and TRBJ1-1, with unresolved D. This CDR3 contains 13 residues. Trimming removed 3 bases at V and 4 bases at J, with 9 bases between. Germline CDR1 and CDR2: LGHDT and YNNKEL (reference sequence). The CDR3 DNA sequence: TGTGCCAGCAGCCAGCCGGGCGCCACTGAAGCTTTCTTT. It encodes CASSQPGATEAFF.

This sequence joins TRBV10-1 and TRBJ2-3, with a weak D call TRBD1 (7 bases). Trimming left V 6 bases short and J 5 bases short, with 18 bases between. This CDR3 region has 15 residues. CDR1 is WNHNN, CDR2 SYGVQD, per germline (reference sequence). The CDR3: CASSLGQGGIDTQYF. As DNA, the CDR3 is TGCGCCAGCAGCCTGGGGCAGGGGGGAATAGATACGCAGTATTTT.

The genes are TRBV5-1 and TRBJ2-1; 11 bases map to TRBD2. Unmatched junction bases numbered 3, after V lost 1 base and J lost 6 bases. Germline lookup yields CDR1 SGHRS and CDR2 YFSETQ. The CDR3 contains 15 residues. CDR3 in DNA: TGCGCCAGCAGCTTGCTAGCGGGGGGTTTCAATGAGCAGTTCTTC. Amino acids: CASSLLAGGFNEQFF.

The J gene is TRBJ2-7, the V gene TRBV7-9, with D perhaps TRBD1 (6 bases). V was pared by 5 bases and J by 3 bases, with 17 bases between. CDR1 is SEHNR, CDR2 FQNEAQ, per germline (reference sequence). CDR3 length: 15 residues. CDR3: CASSRTGSTNYEQYF. CDR3 nucleotides: TGTGCCAGCAGCAGAACAGGGTCCACGAACTACGAGCAGTACTTC. The full variable domain, with the rest looked up from reference TRBV7-9 and TRBJ2-7, is DTGVSQNPRHKITKRGQNVTFRCDPISEHNRLYWYRQTLGQGPEFLTYFQNEAQLEKSRLLSDRFSAERPKGSFSTLEIQRTEQGDSAMYLCASSRTGSTNYEQYFGPGTRLTVT.

The chain recombines TRBV9 with TRBJ2-6; no firm D call. This CDR3 is built from 13 residues. V lost 3 bases and J 2 bases, leaving 3 bases between the germline ends. Germline CDR1 and CDR2: SGDLS and YYNGEE. The CDR3 nucleotides are TGTGCCAGCAGCGGTGCTGGGGCCAACGTCCTGACTTTC. Residues: CASSGAGANVLTF.

The CDR3 loop is CASSPQGQRVSYEQYF. CDR3 nucleotides: TGTGCCAGCAGCCCCCAGGGACAGCGAGTCTCCTACGAGCAGTACTTC. The genes are TRBV9 and TRBJ2-7; 7 bases match TRBD1. Germline CDR1 and CDR2: SGDLS and YYNGEE. The CDR3 loop spans 16 amino acids. After removal of 4 bases from V and 0 bases from J, the junction contained 10 bases not matched to a gene.

The table lists this clone with a count of one. V usage is TRBV6-5 and J usage is TRBJ1-3, with TRBD1 identical over 9 bases. V lost 0 bases, J lost 8 bases, and 5 bases stayed unmatched. CDR3 length: 15 amino acids. Germline CDR1 and CDR2: MNHEY and SVGAGI. In DNA form, the CDR3 reads TGTGCCAGCAGTTACTCATACAGGGGGCAATACACCATATATTTT. It encodes CASSYSYRGQYTIYF.

The chain is built from TRBV10-3 and TRBJ1-2, with TRBD1 matching 7 bases. Looked up from germline, CDR1 is ENHRY and CDR2 is SYGVKD. The ends lost 3 bases at V and 9 bases at J; junction bases unmatched: 10. The CDR3 consists of 14 residues. CDR3 DNA: TGTGCCATCAGTGAACAAACAGGGGCGAGGAGCTACACCTTC. Amino acid sequence: CAISEQTGARSYTF.

This sequence joins TRBV7-9 and TRBJ2-3; D gene unclear. Germline CDR1 SEHNR, CDR2 FQNEAQ (reference sequence). Trimming left V 5 bases short and J 2 bases short, with 20 bases between. This CDR3 has 17 amino acids. CDR3 DNA: TGTGCCAGCAGCCATAAGCGAGGCGGCCAGGCCACAGATACGCAGTATTTT. It translates to CASSHKRGGQATDTQYF.

The V call is TRBV11-2, the J call TRBJ2-2; D is tentatively TRBD1 or TRBD2 (5 bases each). Trimming took off 7 bases at V and 0 bases at J, with 9 bases between the two ends. CDR3 length: 14 amino acids. Germline V gene data show CDR1 as SGHAT and CDR2 as FQNNGV. The CDR3 reads CASTSGPNTGELFF. Written as DNA, the CDR3 is TGTGCCAGCACCTCGGGGCCGAACACCGGGGAGCTGTTTTTT.

On this clone: The same CDR3 arises from other DNA sequences in this sample as well. The chain recombines TRBV7-9 with TRBJ1-1; TRBD1 matches at 9 bases. Germline V gene data show CDR1 as SEHNR and CDR2 as FQNEAQ (reference sequence). V dropped 3 bases and J dropped 4; count of bases not matched to a gene: 3. The CDR3 is 14 residues long. CDR3 DNA sequence: TGTGCCAGCAGCTTGGGACAGGGCTTCACTGAAGCTTTCTTT. This translates into CASSLGQGFTEAFF.

The rearrangement uses TRBV25-1 and TRBJ2-7; 9 bases match TRBD1. V lost 4 bases to trimming and J lost 5 bases; unmatched junction nucleotides: 6. The CDR3 length is 14 residues. Per germline, CDR1 MGHDK and CDR2 SYGVNS. The CDR3 sequence: CASSVWTGDHEQYF. Here the CDR3 DNA reads TGTGCCAGCAGTGTCTGGACAGGGGACCACGAGCAGTACTTC.

The chain joins TRBV6-5 to TRBJ2-6; unclear D gene. The CDR3 contains 15 residues. Germline V CDR1 and CDR2: MNHEY, SVGAGI. V lost 1 base and J 3 bases, leaving 7 bases between the germline ends. The CDR3 region is CASSYLNVGANVLTF. The CDR3 nucleotides are TGTGCCAGCAGTTACTTGAACGTTGGGGCCAACGTCCTGACTTTC.

The rearrangement links TRBV10-1 to TRBJ2-3; 11 nucleotides match TRBD2. Germline-derived CDR1 and CDR2 are WNHNN and SYGVQD (reference sequence). The CDR3 spans 17 residues. V trimming: 4 bases; J trimming: 0 bases; junction bases outside the gene matches: 6. CDR3 residues: CASSGTSGGSSTDTQYF. Here the CDR3 DNA reads TGCGCCAGCAGTGGAACTAGCGGGGGCTCTAGCACAGATACGCAGTATTTT.

The chain uses TRBV2 and TRBJ1-2; D is unresolved. Trimming cost V 1 base and J 8 bases, with 20 bases left between them. The CDR3 runs 16 residues. Germline V gene sequence: CDR1 SNHLY, CDR2 FYNNEI. The CDR3 is CASSEGSWEGTPGYTF. The CDR3 DNA reads as TGTGCCAGCAGTGAAGGGTCATGGGAAGGCACCCCAGGCTACACCTTC.

This chain links TRBV9 with TRBJ1-3; a possible D gene is TRBD1 (5 bases). V gave up 4 bases and J gave up 4 bases, with 15 bases separating them. The V gene's germline CDR1 is SGDLS and CDR2 YYNGEE. The CDR3 consists of 15 residues. CDR3 loop: CASSSRGVTGNTIYF. CDR3 bases: TGTGCCAGCAGCTCGCGGGGGGTTACAGGAAACACCATATATTTT. The entire variable domain, with the rest obtained from reference TRBV9 and TRBJ1-3, is as follows: DSGVTQTPKHLITATGQRVTLRCSPRSGDLSVYWYQQSLDQGLQFLIQYYNGEERAKGNILERFSAQQFPDLHSELNLSSLELGDSALYFCASSSRGVTGNTIYFGEGSWLTVV.

This chain joins TRBV5-4 and TRBJ1-1; 9 bases agree with TRBD1. J gave up 7 bases and V 3 bases, and 10 bases lay outside the gene matches. The CDR3 is 15 amino acids. From germline, CDR1 is SGHNT and CDR2 YYREEE (reference sequence). As DNA, the CDR3 is TGTGCCAGCAGCTCGAGAGAGGGACAGGGAGGTGAAGCTTTCTTT. Translation gives CASSSREGQGGEAFF. The full variable domain, rest sourced from reference TRBV5-4 and TRBJ1-1, is ETGVTQSPTHLIKTRGQQVTLRCSSQSGHNTVSWYQQALGQGPQFIFQYYREEENGRGNFPPRFSGLQFPNYSSELNVNALELDDSALYLCASSSREGQGGEAFFGQGTRLTVV.

The V call is TRBV5-1, the J call TRBJ2-5; possible D gene TRBD1, 6 bases. The V gene lost 0 bases and the J gene lost 6 bases, with 15 bases spanning the gap. The germline V gene encodes CDR1 SGHRS and CDR2 YFSETQ. There are 15 residues in the CDR3. CDR3 in DNA: TGCGCCAGCAGCTTGGCTACAGGGTTGATGAAGACCCAGTACTTC. It encodes CASSLATGLMKTQYF.

This clone showed up just once. The chain uses TRBV7-7 and TRBJ2-5, with 8 bases matching TRBD2. The CDR3 has 14 amino acids. After removal of 5 bases from V and 5 bases from J, the junction contained 7 bases not matched to a gene. The V gene's germline CDR1 is SSHAT and CDR2 FNYEAQ (reference sequence). CDR3 region: CASSGSGVGETQYF. CDR3 nucleotide sequence: TGTGCCAGCAGCGGTAGCGGGGTCGGGGAGACCCAGTACTTC. Full variable domain (missing parts from reference TRBV7-7 and TRBJ2-5): GAGVSQSPRYKVTKRGQDVTLRCDPISSHATLYWYQQALGQGPEFLTYFNYEAQPDKSGLPSDRFSAERPEGSISTLTIQRTEQRDSAMYRCASSGSGVGETQYFGPGTRLLVL.

This clone was picked up one time. This CDR3 is CASSQDWATSSYEQYF. In DNA, the CDR3 is TGTGCCAGCAGCCAAGATTGGGCTACCTCCTCCTACGAGCAGTACTTC. The genes are TRBV4-2 and TRBJ2-7; unclear D gene. Germline V gene sequence: CDR1 LGHNA, CDR2 YNFKEQ. The germline V and J ends were trimmed by 0 bases and 0 bases, with 12 bases remaining between them. This CDR3 has 16 amino acids.